This TCR beta chain stems from a study of blood T cell repertoires in COVID-19. Germline CDR1 and CDR2: SGHRS and YFSETQ. V was clipped by 1 base and J by 7 bases, with 8 bases between them. The CDR3 extends over 12 amino acids. The method was immunoSEQ multiplex PCR; TCRdb's version includes in-frame clones alone and lacks a portion of them. The table includes approximately 120,000 clones, roughly four fifths detected once. A few counts support this clone. The sequenced sample consisted of peripheral blood. The source is a human donor in a cohort sampled during active COVID-19. The chain has TRBV5-1 and TRBJ1-1, with unresolved D. Here the CDR3 reads CASSLYPDEAFF. The DNA of the CDR3 is TGCGCCAGCAGCTTGTACCCAGATGAAGCTTTCTTT.